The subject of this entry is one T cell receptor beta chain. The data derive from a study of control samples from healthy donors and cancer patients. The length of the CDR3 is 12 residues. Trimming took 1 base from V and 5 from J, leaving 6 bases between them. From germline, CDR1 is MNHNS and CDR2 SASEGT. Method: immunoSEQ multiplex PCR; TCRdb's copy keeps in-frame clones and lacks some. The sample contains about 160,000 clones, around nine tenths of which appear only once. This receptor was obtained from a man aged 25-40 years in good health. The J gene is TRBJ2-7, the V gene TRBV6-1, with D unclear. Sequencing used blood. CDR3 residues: CASSEVGHEQYF. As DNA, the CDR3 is TGTGCCAGCAGTGAAGTTGGCCACGAGCAGTACTTC.